This TCR beta chain was recovered during a study of CD8 T cells in Susac syndrome. The RNA, about 0.45 to 1 ug, was put through reverse transcription using random hexamers. Coverage of TCR beta CDR3 amplification by immunoSEQ multiplex PCR extended to 54 Vbeta and 13 Jbeta. TCRdb re-called the immunoSEQ multiplex PCR reads through MiXCR, storing one row per CDR3 protein. The table records around 200,000 distinct CDR3 sequences, approximately 96% of them present only once. Blood CD8+ and CD4+ T cells underwent high-throughput TCR beta sequencing. V lost 5 bases and J 3 bases, leaving 17 bases between the germline ends. In germline, CDR1 is KGHDR, CDR2 SFDVKD. CDR3 size: 16 residues.

The clonotype originates from a human donor with multiple sclerosis. The V call is TRBV24-1, the J call TRBJ2-3, with D tentatively TRBD2 (6 bases). Material for sequencing was CD4+ T cells from PBMCs. The CDR3 nucleotides read TGTGCCACCAGTGCTGGGAGGTATCAAGGAACAGATACGCAGTATTTT. This sequence encodes CATSAGRYQGTDTQYF.